The source of this TCR beta chain is a study of blood T cell repertoires in COVID-19. V lost 6 bases and J lost 5, with 17 bases in between. CDR3 length: 15 residues. In germline, CDR1 is MNHEY, CDR2 SVGEGT. Profiled with immunoSEQ multiplex PCR; TCRdb holds only in-frame clones, not every one. The sample shows a few hundred thousand clones, roughly 83% of them seen only once. The J gene is TRBJ1-5, the V gene TRBV6-2 or TRBV6-3; D is ambiguous. This receptor was identified in a man older than 75 with acute or convalescent COVID-19. Sequenced sample: peripheral blood. The CDR3 region has the DNA TGTGCCAGCAGCTGGTCGGGTTACTCCGATCAGCCCCAGCATTTT. As protein: CASSWSGYSDQPQHF.